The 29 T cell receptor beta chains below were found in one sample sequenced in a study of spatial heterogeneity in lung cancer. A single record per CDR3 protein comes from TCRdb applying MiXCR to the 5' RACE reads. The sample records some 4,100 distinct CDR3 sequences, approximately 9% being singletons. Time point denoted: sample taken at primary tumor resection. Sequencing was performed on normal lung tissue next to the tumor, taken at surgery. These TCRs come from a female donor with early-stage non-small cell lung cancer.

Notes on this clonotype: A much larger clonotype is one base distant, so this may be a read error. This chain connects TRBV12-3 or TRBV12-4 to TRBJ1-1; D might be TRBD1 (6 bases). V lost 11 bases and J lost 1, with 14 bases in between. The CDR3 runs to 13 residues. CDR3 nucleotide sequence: TGTGCCGGCCTCGGACAGTCGAACACTGAAGCTTTCTTT. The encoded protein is CAGLGQSNTEAFF.

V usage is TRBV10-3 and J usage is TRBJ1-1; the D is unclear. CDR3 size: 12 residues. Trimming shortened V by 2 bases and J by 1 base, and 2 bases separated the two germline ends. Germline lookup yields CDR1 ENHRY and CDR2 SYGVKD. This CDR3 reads CAISERNTEAFF. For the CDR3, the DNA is TGTGCCATCAGTGAGCGGAACACTGAAGCTTTCTTT.

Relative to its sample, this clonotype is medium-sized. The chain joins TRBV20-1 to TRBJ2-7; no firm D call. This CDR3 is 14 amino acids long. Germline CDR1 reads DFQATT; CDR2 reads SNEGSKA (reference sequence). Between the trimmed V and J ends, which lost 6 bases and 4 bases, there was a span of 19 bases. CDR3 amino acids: CSAETPRVGYEQYF. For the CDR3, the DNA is TGCAGTGCGGAAACGCCGAGAGTAGGGTACGAGCAGTACTTC.

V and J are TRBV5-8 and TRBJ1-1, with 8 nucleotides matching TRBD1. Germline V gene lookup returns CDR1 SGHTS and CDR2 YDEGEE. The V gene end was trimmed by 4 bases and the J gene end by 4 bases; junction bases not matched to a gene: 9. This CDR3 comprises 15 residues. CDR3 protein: CASSPLGQVITEAFF. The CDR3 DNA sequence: TGTGCCAGCAGCCCCTTGGGACAGGTTATCACTGAAGCTTTCTTT. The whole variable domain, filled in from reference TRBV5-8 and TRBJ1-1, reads EAGVTQSPTHLIKTRGQQATLRCSPISGHTSVYWYQQALGLGLQFLLWYDEGEERNRGNFPPRFSGRQFPNYSSELNVNALELEDSALYLCASSPLGQVITEAFFGQGTRLTVV.

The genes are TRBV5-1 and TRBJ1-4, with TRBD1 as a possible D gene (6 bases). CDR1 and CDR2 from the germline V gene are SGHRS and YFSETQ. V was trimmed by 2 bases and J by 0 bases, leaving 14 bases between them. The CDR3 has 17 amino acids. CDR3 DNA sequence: TGCGCCAGCAGCTTTCATCAGGGGTCCTCAACTAATGAAAAACTGTTTTTT. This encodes CASSFHQGSSTNEKLFF.

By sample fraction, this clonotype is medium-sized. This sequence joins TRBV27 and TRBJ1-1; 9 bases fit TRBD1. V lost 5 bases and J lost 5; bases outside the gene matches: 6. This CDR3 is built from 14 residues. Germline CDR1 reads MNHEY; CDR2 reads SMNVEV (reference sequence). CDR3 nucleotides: TGTGCCAGCAGTCCCGGACAGGGGAGAACTGAAGCTTTCTTT. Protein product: CASSPGQGRTEAFF.

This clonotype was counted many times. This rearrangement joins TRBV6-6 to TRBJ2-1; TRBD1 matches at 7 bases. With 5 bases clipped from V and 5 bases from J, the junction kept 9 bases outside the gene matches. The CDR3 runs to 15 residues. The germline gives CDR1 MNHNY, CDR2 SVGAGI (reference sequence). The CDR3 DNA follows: TGTGCCAGCAGTAGCCGGGACAGTGGAAACAATGAGCAGTTCTTC. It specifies CASSSRDSGNNEQFF.

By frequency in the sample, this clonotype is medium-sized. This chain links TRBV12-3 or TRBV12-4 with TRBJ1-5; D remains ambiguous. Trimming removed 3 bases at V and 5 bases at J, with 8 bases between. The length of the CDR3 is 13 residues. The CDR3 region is CASSFPPDQPQHF. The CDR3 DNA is TGTGCCAGCAGTTTTCCACCCGATCAGCCCCAGCATTTT.

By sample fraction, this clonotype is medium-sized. The CDR3 nucleotides are TGTGCCAGCAGAATACAGGCAACTAATGAAAAACTGTTTTTT. Encoded protein: CASRIQATNEKLFF. The rearrangement uses TRBV2 and TRBJ1-4; a possible D gene is TRBD1 (5 bases). Looked up from germline, CDR1 is SNHLY and CDR2 is FYNNEI. With 6 bases removed from V and 0 bases from J, the gap between germline ends came to 8 bases. The length of the CDR3 is 14 residues. The full variable domain, completed using reference TRBV2 and TRBJ1-4, is EPEVTQTPSHQVTQMGQEVILRCVPISNHLYFYWYRQILGQKVEFLVSFYNNEISEKSEIFDDQFSVERPDGSNFTLKIRSTKLEDSAMYFCASRIQATNEKLFFGSGTQLSVL.

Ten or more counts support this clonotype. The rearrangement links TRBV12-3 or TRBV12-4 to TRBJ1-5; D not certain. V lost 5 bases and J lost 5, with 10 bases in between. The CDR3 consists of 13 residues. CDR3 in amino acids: CASSQERDQPQHF. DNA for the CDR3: TGTGCCAGCAGTCAAGAGAGGGATCAGCCCCAGCATTTT.

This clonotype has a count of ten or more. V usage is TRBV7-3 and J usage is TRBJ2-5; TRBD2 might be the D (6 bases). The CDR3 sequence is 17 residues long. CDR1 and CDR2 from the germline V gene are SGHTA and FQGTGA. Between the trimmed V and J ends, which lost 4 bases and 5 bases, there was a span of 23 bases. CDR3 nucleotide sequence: TGTGCCAGCAGCTCCTCCCCACAACCGGGACTGCGGGAGACCCAGTACTTC. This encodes CASSSSPQPGLRETQYF.

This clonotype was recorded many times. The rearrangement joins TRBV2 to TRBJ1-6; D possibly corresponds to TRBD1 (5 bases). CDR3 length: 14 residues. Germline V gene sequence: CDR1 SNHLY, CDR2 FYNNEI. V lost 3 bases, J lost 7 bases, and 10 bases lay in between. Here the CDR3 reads CASSEQGRNSPLHF. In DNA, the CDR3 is TGTGCCAGCAGTGAGCAGGGTCGGAATTCACCCCTCCACTTT.

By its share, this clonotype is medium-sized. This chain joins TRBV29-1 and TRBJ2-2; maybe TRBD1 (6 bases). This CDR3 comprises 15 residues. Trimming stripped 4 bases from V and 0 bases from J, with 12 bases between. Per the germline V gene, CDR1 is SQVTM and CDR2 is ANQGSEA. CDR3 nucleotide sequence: TGCAGCGTTGTTACAGGGTCCTCGAACACCGGGGAGCTGTTTTTT. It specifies CSVVTGSSNTGELFF.

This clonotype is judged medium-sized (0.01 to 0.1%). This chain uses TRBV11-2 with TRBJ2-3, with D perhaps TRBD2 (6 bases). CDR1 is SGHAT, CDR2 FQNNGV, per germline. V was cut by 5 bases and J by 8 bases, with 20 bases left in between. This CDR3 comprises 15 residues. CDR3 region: CASSPSGGVWGTQYF. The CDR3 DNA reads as TGTGCCAGCAGCCCGTCTGGCGGGGTGTGGGGTACGCAGTATTTT.

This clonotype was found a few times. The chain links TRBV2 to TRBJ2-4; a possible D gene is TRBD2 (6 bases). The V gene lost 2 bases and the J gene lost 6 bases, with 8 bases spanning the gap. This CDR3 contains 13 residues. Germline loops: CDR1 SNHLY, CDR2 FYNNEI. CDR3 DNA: TGTGCCAGCAGTGAAACCGGGGGAAACATTCAGTACTTC. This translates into CASSETGGNIQYF.

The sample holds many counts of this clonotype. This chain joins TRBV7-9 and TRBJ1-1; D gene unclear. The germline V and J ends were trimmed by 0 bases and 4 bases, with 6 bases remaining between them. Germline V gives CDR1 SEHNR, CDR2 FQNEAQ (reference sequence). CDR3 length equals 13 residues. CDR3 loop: CASSLAGVTEAFF. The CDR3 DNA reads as TGTGCCAGCAGCTTAGCTGGCGTCACTGAAGCTTTCTTT.

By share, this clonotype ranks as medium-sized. Here the CDR3 DNA reads TGTGCCAGCTCCCGGCGGACAGATACGCAGTATTTT. Protein sequence: CASSRRTDTQYF. V and J are TRBV18 and TRBJ2-3; D is unresolved. V dropped 6 bases and J dropped 3 bases, with 7 bases sitting between them. The CDR3 extends over 12 amino acids. Germline V lookup: CDR1 KGHSH, CDR2 LQKENI. The full variable domain, in which reference TRBV18 and TRBJ2-3 provide the parts outside the CDR3, is NAGVMQNPRHLVRRRGQEARLRCSPMKGHSHVYWYRQLPEEGLKFMVYLQKENIIDESGMPKERFSAEFPKEGPSILRIQQVVRGDSAAYFCASSRRTDTQYFGPGTRLTVL.

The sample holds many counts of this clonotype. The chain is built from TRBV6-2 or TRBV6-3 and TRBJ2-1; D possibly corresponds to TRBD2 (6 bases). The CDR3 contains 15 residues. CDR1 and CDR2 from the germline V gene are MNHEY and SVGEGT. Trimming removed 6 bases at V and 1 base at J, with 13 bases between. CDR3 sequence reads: CASSDAGMSYNEQFF. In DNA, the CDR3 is TGTGCCAGCAGCGATGCGGGAATGTCCTACAATGAGCAGTTCTTC.

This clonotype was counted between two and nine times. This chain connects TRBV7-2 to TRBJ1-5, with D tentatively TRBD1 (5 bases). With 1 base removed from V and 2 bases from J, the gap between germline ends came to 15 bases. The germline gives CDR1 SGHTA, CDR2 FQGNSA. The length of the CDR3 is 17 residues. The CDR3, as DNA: TGTGCCAGCAGCTTAGTCTCAGGGAAGTTGGGCAATCAGCCCCAGCATTTT. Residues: CASSLVSGKLGNQPQHF.

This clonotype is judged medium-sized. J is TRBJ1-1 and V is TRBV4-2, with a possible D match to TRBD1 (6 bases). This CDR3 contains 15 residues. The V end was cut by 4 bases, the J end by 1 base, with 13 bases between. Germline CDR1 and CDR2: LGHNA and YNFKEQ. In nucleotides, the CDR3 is TGTGCCAGCAGCCCCTCCAGGGGTTCGAACACTGAAGCTTTCTTT. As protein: CASSPSRGSNTEAFF.

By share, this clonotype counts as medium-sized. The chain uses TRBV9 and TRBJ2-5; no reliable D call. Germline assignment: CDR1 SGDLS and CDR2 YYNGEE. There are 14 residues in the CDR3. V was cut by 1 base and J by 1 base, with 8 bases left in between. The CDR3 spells CASSVTELQETQYF. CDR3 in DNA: TGTGCCAGCAGCGTAACGGAGCTCCAAGAGACCCAGTACTTC.

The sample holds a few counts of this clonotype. In DNA, the CDR3 is TGTGCCAGCAGCGTAGGGGATCGGCCCCTACTGGACAATGAGCAGTTCTTC. It yields the protein CASSVGDRPLLDNEQFF. The chain uses TRBV9 and TRBJ2-1; D is undetermined. The V gene lost 0 bases and the J gene lost 5 bases, with 18 bases spanning the gap. CDR3 length: 17 residues. Germline values: CDR1 SGDLS, CDR2 YYNGEE.

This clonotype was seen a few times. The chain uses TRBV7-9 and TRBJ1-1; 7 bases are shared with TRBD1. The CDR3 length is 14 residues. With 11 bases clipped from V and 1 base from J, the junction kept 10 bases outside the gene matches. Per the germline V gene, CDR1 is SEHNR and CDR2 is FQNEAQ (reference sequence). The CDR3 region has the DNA TGTGCCGGAAGACAGGGACAGAAGAACACTGAAGCTTTCTTT. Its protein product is CAGRQGQKNTEAFF. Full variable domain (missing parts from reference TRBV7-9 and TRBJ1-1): DTGVSQNPRHKITKRGQNVTFRCDPISEHNRLYWYRQTLGQGPEFLTYFQNEAQLEKSRLLSDRFSAERPKGSFSTLEIQRTEQGDSAMYLCAGRQGQKNTEAFFGQGTRLTVV.

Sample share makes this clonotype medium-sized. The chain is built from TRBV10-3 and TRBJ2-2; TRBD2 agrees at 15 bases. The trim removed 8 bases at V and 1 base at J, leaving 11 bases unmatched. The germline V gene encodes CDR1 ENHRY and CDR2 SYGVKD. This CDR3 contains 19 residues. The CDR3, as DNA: TGTGCCATCCGAGTTTCGGGACTAGCGGGGGGCCAGAACACCGGGGAGCTGTTTTTT. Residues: CAIRVSGLAGGQNTGELFF.

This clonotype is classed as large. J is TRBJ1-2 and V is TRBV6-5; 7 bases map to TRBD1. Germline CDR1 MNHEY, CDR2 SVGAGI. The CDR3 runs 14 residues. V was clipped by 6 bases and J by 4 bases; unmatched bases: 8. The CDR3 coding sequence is TGTGCCAGCAGGCCTATGGACAGGACCTATGGCTACACCTTC. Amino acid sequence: CASRPMDRTYGYTF.

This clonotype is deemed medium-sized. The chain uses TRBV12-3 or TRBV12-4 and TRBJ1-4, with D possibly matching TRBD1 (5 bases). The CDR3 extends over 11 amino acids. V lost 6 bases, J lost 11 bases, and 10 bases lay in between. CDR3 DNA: TGTGCCAGCAGGACCGGGACGAAACTGTTTTTT. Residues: CASRTGTKLFF.

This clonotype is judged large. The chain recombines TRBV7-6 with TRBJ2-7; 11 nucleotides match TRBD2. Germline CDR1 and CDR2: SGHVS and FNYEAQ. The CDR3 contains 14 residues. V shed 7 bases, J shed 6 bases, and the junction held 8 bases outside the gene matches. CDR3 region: CASTGTSGNSEQYF. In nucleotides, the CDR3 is TGTGCCAGCACCGGGACTAGCGGTAATAGCGAGCAGTACTTC.

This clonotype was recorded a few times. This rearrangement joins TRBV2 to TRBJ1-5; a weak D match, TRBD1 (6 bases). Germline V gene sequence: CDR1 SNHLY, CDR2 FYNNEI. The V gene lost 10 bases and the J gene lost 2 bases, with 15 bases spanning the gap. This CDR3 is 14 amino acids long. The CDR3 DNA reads TGTGCCACCGCGGGGGCGCGGGGCAATCAGCCCCAGCATTTT. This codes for CATAGARGNQPQHF. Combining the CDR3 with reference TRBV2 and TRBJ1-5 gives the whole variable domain EPEVTQTPSHQVTQMGQEVILRCVPISNHLYFYWYRQILGQKVEFLVSFYNNEISEKSEIFDDQFSVERPDGSNFTLKIRSTKLEDSAMYFCATAGARGNQPQHFGDGTRLSIL.

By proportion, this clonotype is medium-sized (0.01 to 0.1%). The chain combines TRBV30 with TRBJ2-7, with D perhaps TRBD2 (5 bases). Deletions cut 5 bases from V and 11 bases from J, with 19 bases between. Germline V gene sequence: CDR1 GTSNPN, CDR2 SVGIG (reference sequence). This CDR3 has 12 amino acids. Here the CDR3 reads CAWGPAAELKYF. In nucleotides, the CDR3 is TGTGCCTGGGGTCCCGCAGCGGAGCTTAAGTACTTC.